These 31 T cell receptor beta chains were sequenced from one sample in a study of OX40 agonist ivuxolimab in advanced cancers. Library creation used the immunoSEQ multiplex PCR assay. TCRdb carries this immuneACCESS record with in-frame sequences only. Its versions omit some clonotypes, under half of them owing to an unresolved V gene in the studies checked, with the rest unexplained. A total of under 65,000 clones appear in this sample, roughly nine tenths of them only once. Approximately 11% of the sample is in the top ten clones. This sample comprised CD4+ or CD8+ T cells sorted from blood, obtained in a trial of the OX40 agonist ivuxolimab. Source of these receptors: an adult with an advanced solid tumor such as melanoma, head and neck, liver or kidney cancer.

The chain links TRBV5-1 to TRBJ2-5; unclear D gene. CDR1 is SGHRS and CDR2 is YFSETQ in the germline V gene. The CDR3 contains 13 residues. The V end lost 1 base, the J end lost 2 bases, and 6 bases lay between the germline ends. The chain's CDR3 is CASSLRHQETQYF. DNA of the CDR3: TGCGCCAGCAGCTTGCGGCATCAAGAGACCCAGTACTTC.

This clone occurred once. The chain couples TRBV9 to TRBJ2-7; no clear D gene. V was cut by 3 bases and J by 1 base, with 8 bases left in between. This CDR3 spans 13 amino acids. Germline assignment: CDR1 SGDLS and CDR2 YYNGEE. The CDR3 DNA is TGTGCCAGCAGCGCGTCCCCTTCCTACGAGCAGTACTTC. This codes for CASSASPSYEQYF.

V usage is TRBV11-3 and J usage is TRBJ2-3; weak D call: TRBD1 (6 bases). Looked up from germline, CDR1 is SGHNT and CDR2 is YENEEA. The length of the CDR3 is 14 residues. V lost 5 bases and J lost 3, with 12 bases in between. DNA of the CDR3: TGTGCCAGCAGCCTTAGGGGGTTTACAGATACGCAGTATTTT. Translating gives CASSLRGFTDTQYF.

This chain joins TRBV6-5 and TRBJ2-3, with 9 bases matching TRBD2. The trim removed 8 bases at V and 7 bases at J, leaving 7 bases unmatched. Germline CDR1 and CDR2: MNHEY and SVGAGI. The length of the CDR3 is 13 residues. The CDR3 DNA is TGTGCCAGCCCGCGGGGGGGCGAATATACGCAGTATTTT. Its protein is CASPRGGEYTQYF.

This sequence joins TRBV7-9 and TRBJ1-5, with D unresolved. Germline values: CDR1 SEHNR, CDR2 FQNEAQ (reference sequence). V gave up 1 base and J gave up 0 bases, with 4 bases separating them. This CDR3 is built from 14 residues. The CDR3 DNA sequence: TGTGCCAGCAGCTTAGGGGATAGCAATCAGCCCCAGCATTTT. This encodes CASSLGDSNQPQHF.

V is TRBV18 and J is TRBJ2-3; 7 nucleotides align to TRBD1. CDR3 size: 13 residues. With 0 bases clipped from V and 6 bases from J, the junction kept 0 bases outside the gene matches. Germline CDR1 is KGHSH and CDR2 is LQKENI. The chain's CDR3 is CASSPPTGDTQYF. CDR3 sequence (DNA): TGTGCCAGCTCACCACCGACAGGGGATACGCAGTATTTT.

This clone has just a few counts. This rearrangement joins TRBV5-4 to TRBJ2-5; no clear D gene. Germline values: CDR1 SGHNT, CDR2 YYREEE (reference sequence). Trimming removed 4 bases from V and 1 base from J, with 11 bases in between. This CDR3 is 14 amino acids long. The CDR3 reads CASSPAGGQETQYF. CDR3 DNA: TGTGCCAGCAGCCCTGCTGGCGGCCAAGAGACCCAGTACTTC.

V gene TRBV6-5 combines with J gene TRBJ2-2; D may be TRBD1 or TRBD2 (6 bases each). With 2 bases removed from V and 3 bases from J, the gap between germline ends came to 10 bases. This CDR3 is 15 amino acids long. Germline values: CDR1 MNHEY, CDR2 SVGAGI. CDR3 protein: CASSYRGRDTGELFF. The DNA of the CDR3 is TGTGCCAGCAGTTACCGGGGGCGAGACACCGGGGAGCTGTTTTTT.

The V gene is TRBV28, the J gene TRBJ1-4; no definite D call. Trimming left V 6 bases short and J 0 bases short, with 11 bases between. CDR1 and CDR2 from the germline V gene are MDHEN and SYDVKM. There are 15 residues in the CDR3. CDR3 in amino acids: CASSTSQTTNEKLFF. The CDR3 DNA sequence: TGTGCCAGCAGCACCTCACAAACAACTAATGAAAAACTGTTTTTT. Drawing the rest from reference TRBV28 and TRBJ1-4, the complete variable domain is DVKVTQSSRYLVKRTGEKVFLECVQDMDHENMFWYRQDPGLGLRLIYFSYDVKMKEKGDIPEGYSVSREKKERFSLILESASTNQTSMYLCASSTSQTTNEKLFFGSGTQLSVL.

The CDR3, as DNA: TGTGCCAGCAGCCAAGATCTCCCGCAGGGGGCAGTCGGAATGAACACTGAAGCTTTCTTT. This translates into CASSQDLPQGAVGMNTEAFF. The gene calls are TRBV4-2 and TRBJ1-1; TRBD1 matches at 8 bases. The CDR3 sequence is 20 residues long. CDR1 LGHNA and CDR2 YNFKEQ come from the germline V gene. Trimming took 0 bases from V and 0 from J; bases not matched to a gene: 15.

The chain employs TRBV2 and TRBJ1-2, with D perhaps matching TRBD1 (6 bases). The CDR3 sequence is 14 residues long. CDR1 and CDR2 (germline): SNHLY, FYNNEI. V lost 2 bases and J lost 2, with 9 bases in between. CDR3: CASSELGANYGYTF. The DNA for the CDR3 is TGTGCCAGCAGTGAATTGGGGGCCAACTATGGCTACACCTTC.

The chain recombines TRBV6-5 with TRBJ1-1, with D maybe TRBD1 (5 bases). The length of the CDR3 is 14 residues. Germline V gene sequence: CDR1 MNHEY, CDR2 SVGAGI. Trimming took off 5 bases at V and 1 base at J, with 11 bases between the two ends. CDR3 amino acids: CASSPEGPNTEAFF. The CDR3 DNA is TGTGCCAGCAGTCCCGAGGGGCCGAACACTGAAGCTTTCTTT.

CDR3 sequence (DNA): TGTGCCAGTAGTACGGACCCAAATCTGGGGGGCCGCCTCTACGAGCAGTACTTC. It translates to CASSTDPNLGGRLYEQYF. V usage is TRBV19 and J usage is TRBJ2-5; perhaps D is TRBD1 or TRBD2 (6 bases each). The J call is doubtful: the DNA matches TRBJ2-7 better. Germline CDR1 LNHDA, CDR2 SQIVND (reference sequence). This CDR3 has 18 amino acids.

V and J are TRBV7-2 and TRBJ2-3, with 9 bases fitting TRBD2. CDR3 length: 15 residues. V dropped 5 bases and J dropped 6; count of bases not matched to a gene: 9. The germline gives CDR1 SGHTA, CDR2 FQGNSA. CDR3 protein: CASSKRLAEADTQYF. The DNA of the CDR3 is TGTGCCAGCAGCAAGAGACTAGCGGAAGCCGATACGCAGTATTTT.

The chain joins TRBV6-5 to TRBJ1-6; a possible D gene is TRBD1 (6 bases). Germline lookup yields CDR1 MNHEY and CDR2 SVGAGI. The CDR3 has 15 residues. Trimming shortened V by 5 bases and J by 6 bases, and 14 bases separated the two germline ends. This CDR3 reads CASSTVWGANSPLHF. CDR3 coding DNA: TGTGCCAGCAGTACCGTCTGGGGGGCTAATTCACCCCTCCACTTT.

V gene TRBV29-1 combines with J gene TRBJ1-5; perhaps TRBD1 as D (5 bases). The CDR3 runs to 15 residues. With 5 bases removed from V and 7 bases from J, the gap between germline ends came to 21 bases. In germline, CDR1 is SQVTM, CDR2 ANQGSEA. CDR3 nucleotide sequence: TGCAGCGTTTGTCTTTTGGCAGGGTCGGGCCAGCCCCAGCATTTT. It codes for CSVCLLAGSGQPQHF.

The CDR3 spells CASSFSQDTGELFF. CDR3 nucleotide sequence: TGTGCCAGCAGCTTCTCCCAGGACACCGGGGAGCTGTTTTTT. The chain is built from TRBV7-2 and TRBJ2-2; D not resolved. Germline lookup yields CDR1 SGHTA and CDR2 FQGNSA. The CDR3 covers 14 residues. Trimming removed 3 bases at V and 3 bases at J, with 8 bases between.

The V call is TRBV28, the J call TRBJ2-7; 8 nucleotides agree with TRBD1. Germline CDR1 is MDHEN and CDR2 is SYDVKM. The V and J ends lost 6 bases and 3 bases, in that order; junction bases with no gene match: 16. This CDR3 is 17 amino acids long. The CDR3, as DNA: TGTGCCAGCAGGGGGACAGGAGGGGGAAGATCTTTCTACGAGCAGTACTTC. It codes for CASRGTGGGRSFYEQYF. The full variable domain, its missing parts supplied by reference TRBV28 and TRBJ2-7, is DVKVTQSSRYLVKRTGEKVFLECVQDMDHENMFWYRQDPGLGLRLIYFSYDVKMKEKGDIPEGYSVSREKKERFSLILESASTNQTSMYLCASRGTGGGRSFYEQYFGPGTRLTVT.

The chain combines TRBV19 with TRBJ1-5, with TRBD1 identical over 12 bases. This CDR3 is 15 amino acids long. J was trimmed by 11 bases and V by 5 bases; bases with no gene match: 10. The germline V gene has CDR1 LNHDA and CDR2 SQIVND (reference sequence). CDR3 protein: CASSSPGTGGETQHF. The CDR3, as DNA: TGTGCCAGTAGTTCTCCCGGGACAGGGGGCGAAACCCAGCATTTT.

The V gene is TRBV5-1, the J gene TRBJ1-1; 7 bases are a match to TRBD1. Germline CDR1 and CDR2: SGHRS and YFSETQ. There are 13 residues in the CDR3. Trimming removed 4 bases from V and 11 bases from J; junction bases left unmatched: 11. The CDR3 protein is CASSAGGGAAAFF. For the CDR3, the DNA is TGCGCCAGCAGCGCTGGAGGGGGCGCGGCGGCTTTCTTT.

CDR3 sequence reads: CASSNSRQGRYGYTF. The CDR3 DNA follows: TGTGCCAGCAGCAACTCCAGACAGGGCCGCTATGGCTACACCTTC. The V gene is TRBV7-2, the J gene TRBJ1-2; 7 bases map to TRBD1. The J segment lost 4 bases and the V segment lost 5 bases, leaving 10 bases of the junction unmatched. The CDR3 extends over 15 amino acids. CDR1 is SGHTA, CDR2 FQGNSA, per germline.

The genes are TRBV10-3 and TRBJ2-1; D ambiguous. Germline CDR1 and CDR2: ENHRY and SYGVKD. With 2 bases removed from V and 0 bases from J, the gap between germline ends came to 8 bases. The CDR3 is 15 residues long. In DNA, the CDR3 is TGTGCCATCAGTGAGAGCTCCGGCTCCTACAATGAGCAGTTCTTC. Translation: CAISESSGSYNEQFF.

This chain connects TRBV19 to TRBJ1-2, with D tentatively TRBD1 (5 bases). The CDR3 is made up of 17 amino acids. Germline CDR1 and CDR2: LNHDA and SQIVND (reference sequence). V lost 6 bases and J 2 bases, leaving 22 bases between the germline ends. CDR3 bases: TGTGCCAGTAGCCGCGGGCCTCCCGAGGGGCGAAACTATGGCTACACCTTC. Residues: CASSRGPPEGRNYGYTF.

The chain uses TRBV15 and TRBJ2-7, with 8 positions matching TRBD2. Trimming took 0 bases from V and 6 from J; bases not matched to a gene: 7. CDR1 and CDR2 (germline): LNHNV, YYDKDF (reference sequence). The CDR3 spans 15 residues. CDR3 sequence (DNA): TGTGCCACCAGCAGAGAGTTAGCGGGGAGAGCCGAGCAGTACTTC. Protein sequence: CATSRELAGRAEQYF.

The chain uses TRBV19 and TRBJ1-4; possible D gene TRBD1, 6 bases. Germline-derived CDR1 and CDR2 are LNHDA and SQIVND (reference sequence). This CDR3 region has 16 residues. Trimming stripped 6 bases from V and 4 bases from J, with 18 bases between. The CDR3 bases are TGTGCCAGTAGCCACCAAAGATGGGGGCGTAATGAAAAACTGTTTTTT. It encodes CASSHQRWGRNEKLFF.

The chain couples TRBV4-2 to TRBJ1-6; D not resolved. The V gene's germline CDR1 is LGHNA and CDR2 YNFKEQ. V lost 0 bases and J 7 bases, leaving 10 bases between the germline ends. The CDR3 length is 15 residues. The CDR3 reads CASSQDGRRNSPLHF. The CDR3 DNA is TGTGCCAGCAGCCAAGACGGGCGTCGGAATTCACCCCTCCACTTT.

V usage is TRBV28 and J usage is TRBJ2-7, with 7 bases identical to TRBD1. The CDR3 is 15 residues long. The J segment lost 2 bases and the V segment lost 6 bases, leaving 10 bases of the junction unmatched. Germline values: CDR1 MDHEN, CDR2 SYDVKM. CDR3 nucleotide sequence: TGTGCCAGCAGGCACGACAGGGAAAGGACCTACGAGCAGTACTTC. Protein: CASRHDRERTYEQYF.

V gene TRBV4-2 combines with J gene TRBJ2-3, with D tentatively TRBD1 or TRBD2 (5 bases each). V was shortened by 4 bases and J by 0 bases, with 14 bases between the two germline ends. The CDR3 is made up of 16 amino acids. CDR1 and CDR2 from the germline V gene are LGHNA and YNFKEQ. CDR3 DNA sequence: TGTGCCAGCAGCCGCTTTAATAGGGACAGCACAGATACGCAGTATTTT. This gives the protein CASSRFNRDSTDTQYF.

This clone was detected once. The chain couples TRBV4-2 to TRBJ2-5; TRBD1 aligns across 7 bases. With V trimmed by 4 bases and J by 3 bases, 2 bases remained unmatched. Germline CDR1 is LGHNA and CDR2 is YNFKEQ. The CDR3 spans 13 residues. The CDR3 DNA is TGTGCCAGCAGCCGGGACAGCGAAGAGACCCAGTACTTC. The encoded protein is CASSRDSEETQYF.

V usage is TRBV30 and J usage is TRBJ2-1; the match to TRBD2 covers 9 bases. The V gene's germline CDR1 is GTSNPN and CDR2 SVGIG (reference sequence). This CDR3 has 15 amino acids. J lost 2 bases, V lost 0 bases, and 2 bases had no gene match. The CDR3 protein is CAWSVVAGAYNEQFF. The CDR3 nucleotides read TGTGCCTGGAGTGTAGTAGCGGGGGCCTACAATGAGCAGTTCTTC.

The V and J genes are TRBV7-2 and TRBJ1-6; TRBD1 agrees at 7 bases. The ends lost 5 bases at V and 7 bases at J; junction bases unmatched: 8. This CDR3 contains 15 residues. The germline gives CDR1 SGHTA, CDR2 FQGNSA. CDR3: CASSTPGTANSPLHF. The CDR3 nucleotides read TGTGCCAGCAGCACTCCCGGGACAGCAAATTCACCCCTCCACTTT.